What follows are 2 T cell receptor beta chains derived from one specimen sequenced in a study of shared clonotypes between healthy human individuals. Using immunoSEQ multiplex PCR, the repertoire was profiled, and TCRdb retains in-frame clones only, with some absent. The data hold over a million clones, with around 76% observed a single time. Sequencing used memory CD4+ T cells sorted from blood. Subset described: CD45RA-negative fraction. All receptors come from a young man in good health.

This clone has only a few counts. The gene calls are TRBV10-2 and TRBJ2-7; possibly TRBD1 or TRBD2 for D (7 bases each). Trimming took 8 bases from V and 7 from J, leaving 15 bases between them. The germline V gene encodes CDR1 WSHSY and CDR2 SAAADI. The CDR3 is 12 residues long. The CDR3 region has the DNA TGCGCCAGCCTGAACAGGGGAGGGGAGCAGTACTTC. This translates into CASLNRGGEQYF.

The J gene is TRBJ1-3, the V gene TRBV11-3; no firm D call. The CDR3 covers 13 residues. Germline V gene data show CDR1 as SGHNT and CDR2 as YENEEA. V lost 4 bases to trimming and J lost 4 bases, with 8 bases between them. The CDR3, as DNA: TGTGCCAGCAGCTCCGGACGGGGAAACACCATATATTTT. Translation: CASSSGRGNTIYF. Supplemented by reference TRBV11-3 and TRBJ1-3, the full variable domain reads EAGVVQSPRYKIIEKKQPVAFWCNPISGHNTLYWYLQNLGQGPELLIRYENEEAVDDSQLPKDRFSAERLKGVDSTLKIQPAELGDSAVYLCASSSGRGNTIYFGEGSWLTVV.